This TCR beta chain was sequenced in a study of T cell clonality in common variable immunodeficiency. Whole-study results and caveats: T cell subpopulation sequencing would be needed to explain CVID clonality. TCRbeta clonality was increased in CVID versus healthy controls. Shared TCRbeta clones were fewer between CVID subjects than controls.

This CDR3 is 17 amino acids long. V was clipped by 1 base and J by 4 bases, with 22 bases between them. The germline CDR1 and CDR2 sequences are DFQATT and SNEGSKA (reference sequence). Both groups were predominantly of Caucasian heritage. Assay: immunoSEQ multiplex PCR; the TCRdb copy retains only in-frame clones and omits some. The sample presents approximately 34,000 clones, none singletons. The table lists this clone with many counts. The target antigen is unknown. The CDR3 end falls 3 residues outside the read, so it is completed with the germline J gene. This receptor was taken from a person aged 18 to 70 in good health. The sample was peripheral blood mononuclear cells. The V gene is TRBV20-1, the J gene TRBJ1-2; possibly TRBD1 for D (5 bases). CDR3 bases read: TGCAGTGCTAGAGTACGAGGGGCGCTGGTAGAGGGCTATGGC. Amino acid sequence: CSARVRGALVEGYG. The whole CDR3 sequence is CSARVRGALVEGYGYTF.